These 30 T cell receptor beta chains came from one sample sequenced in a study of OX40 agonist ivuxolimab in advanced cancers. Here immunoSEQ multiplex PCR was the method, and the copy in TCRdb shows in-frame clones only, minus some. This table has approximately 66,000 clones, 75% to 90% appearing once. Here the sequenced sample was CD4+ or CD8+ T cells sorted from blood, taken in a trial of the OX40 agonist ivuxolimab. These receptors were obtained from an adult with an advanced solid tumor such as melanoma, head and neck, liver or kidney cancer.

This clone was detected once. The chain joins TRBV28 to TRBJ1-2, with D hard to call. V lost 6 bases and J lost 8, with 16 bases in between. The germline gives CDR1 MDHEN, CDR2 SYDVKM. The length of the CDR3 is 13 residues. The CDR3 bases are TGTGCCAGCAGCCCCGCCCTAACTGGCGGCTACACCTTC. This encodes CASSPALTGGYTF.

V usage is TRBV6-5 and J usage is TRBJ2-2, with 7 nucleotides matching TRBD1. The germline gives CDR1 MNHEY, CDR2 SVGAGI. The CDR3 spans 15 residues. Unmatched junction bases numbered 9, after V lost 6 bases and J lost 5 bases. The CDR3, as DNA: TGTGCCAGCAGAGCACCGGGACAGAGAACCGGGGAGCTGTTTTTT. Translating gives CASRAPGQRTGELFF.

The rearrangement joins TRBV2 to TRBJ2-2, with 11 nucleotides matching TRBD1. The CDR3 is 15 residues long. Trimming cost V 6 bases and J 4 bases; bases outside gene matches: 4. Per the germline V gene, CDR1 is SNHLY and CDR2 is FYNNEI. Here the CDR3 DNA reads TGTGCCAGCAGGTCGGGACAGGGGGGCACCGGGGAGCTGTTTTTT. This translates into CASRSGQGGTGELFF.

V usage is TRBV30 and J usage is TRBJ2-3; 8 positions match TRBD2. Trimming at V came to 0 bases and at J to 3 bases, leaving 8 bases not matched to a gene. This CDR3 comprises 16 residues. The V gene's germline CDR1 is GTSNPN and CDR2 SVGIG (reference sequence). The CDR3 sequence: CAWSVLTGTRTDTQYF. CDR3 bases: TGTGCCTGGAGTGTACTTACAGGGACTAGAACAGATACGCAGTATTTT.

The chain uses TRBV11-2 and TRBJ2-7; 10 bases fit TRBD1. Germline lookup yields CDR1 SGHAT and CDR2 FQNNGV. The CDR3 totals 15 residues. V lost 5 bases, J lost 2 bases, and 6 bases stayed unmatched. The CDR3 bases are TGTGCCAGCAGCCCCCGGGACAGGGGACCCTACGAGCAGTACTTC. It codes for CASSPRDRGPYEQYF.

The rearrangement links TRBV7-2 to TRBJ1-5, with 9 positions matching TRBD1. The CDR3 consists of 15 residues. Germline CDR1 SGHTA, CDR2 FQGNSA. The trim removed 5 bases at V and 4 bases at J, leaving 6 bases unmatched. The CDR3 coding sequence is TGTGCCAGCAGCCTGACAGGGGGGATGAATCAGCCCCAGCATTTT. Translated: CASSLTGGMNQPQHF.

The CDR3 region has the DNA TGCGCCAGCAGCTTGGGGGACCCACTAGATACGCAGTATTTT. It codes for CASSLGDPLDTQYF. V gene TRBV5-1 combines with J gene TRBJ2-3; either TRBD1 or TRBD2 may supply D (5 bases each). This CDR3 contains 14 residues. V lost 0 bases and J lost 5, with 10 bases in between. Germline V gene sequence: CDR1 SGHRS, CDR2 YFSETQ.

The chain carries TRBV6-5 and TRBJ1-2; TRBD1 matches 7 bases. The CDR3 extends over 13 amino acids. The J segment lost 4 bases and the V segment lost 8 bases, leaving 7 bases of the junction unmatched. CDR1 is MNHEY and CDR2 is SVGAGI in the germline V gene. The CDR3 region has the DNA TGTGCCAGCCTTCCGACAGGGACCTATGGCTACACCTTC. Amino acids: CASLPTGTYGYTF.

This chain connects TRBV6-5 to TRBJ2-2; D possibly corresponds to TRBD2 (5 bases). The CDR3 length is 13 residues. V was shortened by 6 bases and J by 5 bases, with 10 bases between the two germline ends. Per the germline V gene, CDR1 is MNHEY and CDR2 is SVGAGI. CDR3 DNA: TGTGCCAGCAGGTCAGGACTGACCGGGGAGCTGTTTTTT. It is translated as CASRSGLTGELFF.

The genes are TRBV28 and TRBJ1-1; D may be TRBD1 (5 bases). There are 13 residues in the CDR3. V gave up 2 bases and J gave up 8 bases, with 12 bases separating them. Germline loops: CDR1 MDHEN, CDR2 SYDVKM. In DNA, the CDR3 is TGTGCCAGCAGTTTAAGGACACCCCGGGAAGCTTTCTTT. Protein product: CASSLRTPREAFF.

V and J are TRBV30 and TRBJ2-7, with D uncertain. The ends were cut back, 0 bases at V and 7 bases at J, with 7 bases in the middle. The length of the CDR3 is 11 residues. Germline V CDR1 and CDR2: GTSNPN, SVGIG (reference sequence). In DNA form, the CDR3 reads TGTGCCTGGAGTGTAAGGTGGGAGCAGTACTTC. It translates to CAWSVRWEQYF. The variable domain in full, with the rest retrieved from reference TRBV30 and TRBJ2-7, is SQTIHQWPATLVQPVGSPLSLECTVEGTSNPNLYWYRQAAGRGLQLLFYSVGIGQISSEVPQNLSASRPQDRQFILSSKKLLLSDSGFYLCAWSVRWEQYFGPGTRLTVT.

This clone was seen a single time. The gene calls are TRBV18 and TRBJ1-1; weak D call: TRBD1 (5 bases). Germline assignment: CDR1 KGHSH and CDR2 LQKENI. The V gene lost 4 bases and the J gene lost 7 bases, with 7 bases spanning the gap. The CDR3 covers 11 residues. For the CDR3, the DNA is TGTGCCAGCTCACAGGGGTATGAAGCTTTCTTT. Translating it yields CASSQGYEAFF.

This clone was recorded once. This sequence joins TRBV6-6 and TRBJ1-2, with TRBD1 matching 7 bases. CDR1 is MNHNY, CDR2 SVGAGI, per germline (reference sequence). V lost 5 bases, J lost 4 bases, and 10 bases stayed unmatched. CDR3 size: 15 residues. CDR3 sequence reads: CASSRKQGFGYGYTF. The CDR3 bases are TGTGCCAGCAGTCGTAAACAGGGGTTTGGCTATGGCTACACCTTC.

The chain employs TRBV2 and TRBJ1-2, with D hard to call. V lost 10 bases and J lost 8, with 17 bases in between. There are 12 residues in the CDR3. Per germline, CDR1 SNHLY and CDR2 FYNNEI. CDR3 residues: CATHVATEGYTF. CDR3 bases: TGTGCCACCCATGTGGCCACGGAGGGCTACACCTTC.

This chain joins TRBV10-2 and TRBJ1-3; 9 bases are shared with TRBD1. V was pared by 2 bases and J by 3 bases, with 2 bases of the junction left unmatched. The germline gives CDR1 WSHSY, CDR2 SAAADI. The CDR3 length is 15 residues. CDR3 residues: CASSETGGYGNTIYF. CDR3 sequence (DNA): TGCGCCAGCAGTGAGACAGGGGGCTATGGAAACACCATATATTTT.

This sequence joins TRBV10-1 and TRBJ1-3; D call uncertain. The ends were cut back, 8 bases at V and 0 bases at J, with 14 bases in the middle. Germline V gene data show CDR1 as WNHNN and CDR2 as SYGVQD (reference sequence). CDR3 length equals 15 residues. This CDR3 is CASCHRKLSGNTIYF. CDR3 sequence (DNA): TGCGCCAGCTGCCACAGAAAACTCTCTGGAAACACCATATATTTT.

V is TRBV5-1 and J is TRBJ2-7, with D unclear. The CDR3 covers 13 residues. The V and J ends lost 5 bases and 0 bases respectively, with 9 bases between them. Germline CDR1 reads SGHRS; CDR2 reads YFSETQ. The DNA of the CDR3 is TGCGCCAGCAGAAGTTCCGTCTCCTACGAGCAGTACTTC. Translating it yields CASRSSVSYEQYF.

The gene calls are TRBV29-1 and TRBJ2-1; TRBD2 matches 10 bases. Germline trimming cut 3 bases from V and 2 bases from J; bases unmatched to any gene: 7. Germline V gene data show CDR1 as SQVTM and CDR2 as ANQGSEA. CDR3 length: 16 residues. The chain's CDR3 is CSVDEGLAYPYNEQFF. CDR3 in DNA: TGCAGCGTTGATGAGGGACTAGCGTACCCCTACAATGAGCAGTTCTTC.

This rearrangement joins TRBV10-2 to TRBJ2-3; D possibly matches TRBD1 or TRBD2 (5 bases each). CDR3 length: 13 amino acids. V was cut by 2 bases and J by 6 bases, with 9 bases left in between. CDR1 and CDR2 (germline): WSHSY, SAAADI. CDR3: CASSEGTVDTQYF. The CDR3 region has the DNA TGCGCCAGCAGTGAGGGGACGGTGGATACGCAGTATTTT.

The chain carries TRBV23-1 and TRBJ2-5; a weak D match, TRBD1 (5 bases). TRBV23-1 is given ORF status, its function remaining uncertain. The CDR3 runs to 17 residues. Trimming cost V 0 bases and J 0 bases, with 14 bases left between them. CDR3 sequence reads: CASSQSPQGWYQETQYF. The CDR3 region has the DNA TGCGCCAGCAGTCAATCCCCGCAGGGCTGGTACCAAGAGACCCAGTACTTC.

In the case of this clone: Relative to the germline gene, one junction end is altered; a read error may explain this. Within the sample, other DNA sequences also encode this same CDR3. The chain combines TRBV6-1 with TRBJ2-7, with TRBD2 identical over 10 bases. Germline values: CDR1 MNHNS, CDR2 SASEGT. The CDR3 runs 14 residues. The CDR3 is CASSVAGGSYEQYF. The CDR3 DNA sequence: TGCGCCAGCAGTGTAGCGGGGGGAAGCTACGAGCAGTACTTC.

V and J are TRBV14 and TRBJ1-1; perhaps TRBD1 as D (5 bases). This CDR3 has 14 residues. Deletions cut 7 bases from V and 0 bases from J, with 12 bases between. Germline CDR1 reads SGHDN; CDR2 reads FVKESK. The CDR3 loop is CASTRQNLNTEAFF. The CDR3, as DNA: TGTGCCAGCACCCGACAGAACCTGAACACTGAAGCTTTCTTT.

The V call is TRBV5-1, the J call TRBJ2-7; 9 bases match TRBD1. CDR3 length equals 14 residues. J gave up 6 bases and V 2 bases, and 6 bases lay outside the gene matches. Germline values: CDR1 SGHRS, CDR2 YFSETQ. The CDR3 DNA reads TGCGCCAGCAGCTTAGGGACAGGGTCCAGCGAGCAGTACTTC. It specifies CASSLGTGSSEQYF.

This chain connects TRBV7-3 to TRBJ1-2; 10 bases map to TRBD1. This CDR3 is built from 14 residues. Germline-derived CDR1 and CDR2 are SGHTA and FQGTGA. J gave up 8 bases and V 3 bases, and 6 bases lay outside the gene matches. Here the CDR3 DNA reads TGTGCCAGCAGCTTGGGACAGGGGAGGGTCGGCTACACCTTC. Translating gives CASSLGQGRVGYTF.

There are a few counts of this clone. The V and J genes are TRBV18 and TRBJ2-6; a possible D gene is TRBD1 (5 bases). The CDR3 has 16 amino acids. The germline V gene has CDR1 KGHSH and CDR2 LQKENI. Trimming pared 3 bases from V and 4 bases from J, leaving 13 bases between. Written as DNA, the CDR3 is TGTGCCAGCTCACCCCAGGGTTTCTCCGGGGCCAACGTCCTGACTTTC. Translated, it gives CASSPQGFSGANVLTF.

As DNA, the CDR3 is TGTGCCAGCACCCCGGGGGAGCGAAATCAGCCCCAGCATTTT. The encoded protein is CASTPGERNQPQHF. The chain links TRBV28 to TRBJ1-5, with a weak D call TRBD1 (5 bases). The V gene's germline CDR1 is MDHEN and CDR2 SYDVKM. V lost 7 bases and J lost 4, with 14 bases in between. The CDR3 consists of 14 residues.

V and J are TRBV7-2 and TRBJ2-7; 7 nucleotides align to TRBD1. V lost 7 bases, J lost 5 bases, and 11 bases stayed unmatched. CDR1 SGHTA and CDR2 FQGNSA come from the germline V gene. The CDR3 runs to 14 residues. The CDR3 nucleotides are TGTGCCAGCATCAGACCCGGGACAGTAAACGAGCAGTACTTC. Encoded protein: CASIRPGTVNEQYF.

V is TRBV18 and J is TRBJ2-5, with TRBD2 as a possible D gene (5 bases). This CDR3 has 14 amino acids. The germline V gene has CDR1 KGHSH and CDR2 LQKENI. Trimming cost V 3 bases and J 0 bases, with 8 bases left between them. CDR3 amino acids: CASSPDGDQETQYF. Here the CDR3 DNA reads TGTGCCAGCTCACCGGACGGGGACCAAGAGACCCAGTACTTC.

J is TRBJ1-4 and V is TRBV18; 9 nucleotides line up with TRBD1. The CDR3 runs to 16 residues. V lost 4 bases, J lost 4 bases, and 7 bases stayed unmatched. Germline V gene sequence: CDR1 KGHSH, CDR2 LQKENI. The CDR3, as DNA: TGTGCCAGCTCACTTTCACCGGGACAGGGTAATGAAAAACTGTTTTTT. Amino acid sequence: CASSLSPGQGNEKLFF.

The gene calls are TRBV19 and TRBJ1-2; D not certain. The V gene lost 2 bases and the J gene lost 4 bases, with 14 bases spanning the gap. Per the germline V gene, CDR1 is LNHDA and CDR2 is SQIVND (reference sequence). This CDR3 is 15 amino acids long. CDR3 amino acids: CASSIWPPLAYGYTF. Here the CDR3 DNA reads TGTGCCAGTAGTATATGGCCGCCTCTGGCCTATGGCTACACCTTC.